These 17 T cell receptor beta chains came from one sample sequenced in a study of breast tumors, draining lymph nodes, adjacent tissues (dated by TCRdb to 2016 to 2017). The axillary draining lymph nodes of breast cancer patients were the source of the lymph node samples. The library was prepared using multiplex PCR. TCRdb records Illumina HiSeq 2000 as the sequencer. Clones were called with MiXCR by TCRdb after fastp trimmed the public reads at Q25, and only in-frame beta chains were retained. A single entry per CDR3 protein holds the most common genes and DNA from its merged rows. This sample lists 140,000 or so distinct CDR3 sequences; approximately 29% were detected once. Together, the top ten hold 2.3% of the sample. Input material: axillary lymph node tissue. These TCRs come from a female donor with breast cancer. Some clones in this sample may be carry-over from other donors' samples.

Turning to this clonotype: A much larger clone lies one base from this, so it may be a read error. This chain joins TRBV6-6 and TRBJ1-3; D ambiguous. V was cut by 2 bases and J by 0 bases, with 8 bases left in between. CDR3 length: 15 amino acids. Germline CDR1 and CDR2: MNHNY and SVGAGI (reference sequence). CDR3 loop: CASSYGAGSGNTIYF. The CDR3 region has the DNA TGTGCCAGCAGTTACGGCGCAGGCTCTGGAAACACCATATATTTT.

This rearrangement joins TRBV10-1 to TRBJ2-3; D uncertain. V gave up 4 bases and J gave up 2 bases, with 7 bases separating them. CDR3 length: 13 amino acids. Germline CDR1 reads WNHNN; CDR2 reads SYGVQD (reference sequence). CDR3 coding DNA: TGCGCCAGCAGTGTGGGCCACACAGATACGCAGTATTTT. Amino acids: CASSVGHTDTQYF.

This chain connects TRBV20-1 to TRBJ1-2; 7 positions agree with TRBD1. CDR3 length equals 13 residues. The junction had 14 bases not matched to a gene; V was cut back by 6 bases and J by 10 bases. Germline CDR1 and CDR2: DFQATT and SNEGSKA (reference sequence). The CDR3: CSAEGAETHAYTF. DNA of the CDR3: TGCAGTGCCGAGGGGGCAGAAACCCATGCCTACACCTTC.

Many counts were recorded for this clonotype. This chain uses TRBV20-1 with TRBJ1-6; D not resolved. Deletions cut 4 bases from V and 6 bases from J, with 22 bases between. This CDR3 region has 17 residues. The germline V gene has CDR1 DFQATT and CDR2 SNEGSKA (reference sequence). CDR3 in DNA: TGCAGTGCTACCCGGGGTGGGATTGAGGGCGCTAATTCACCCCTCCACTTT. It translates to CSATRGGIEGANSPLHF.

This clonotype showed up many times. V usage is TRBV7-9 and J usage is TRBJ1-3; D is unresolved. Germline CDR1 SEHNR, CDR2 FQNEAQ (reference sequence). The germline V and J ends were trimmed by 5 bases and 0 bases, with 14 bases remaining between them. The CDR3 totals 16 residues. Written as DNA, the CDR3 is TGTGCCAGCAGCCCGAACCCTCAGCGCTCTGGAAACACCATATATTTT. The encoded protein is CASSPNPQRSGNTIYF.

This clonotype showed up many times. The chain recombines TRBV5-5 with TRBJ1-2; D might be TRBD1 (5 bases). Germline loops: CDR1 SGHKS, CDR2 YYEKEE (reference sequence). V was cut by 3 bases and J by 4 bases, with 16 bases left in between. The CDR3 totals 15 residues. The CDR3 loop is CASSWGGTPIYGYTF. The CDR3 coding sequence is TGTGCCAGCAGCTGGGGGGGTACACCTATCTATGGCTACACCTTC.

The CDR3 spells CASRPRQRGVVQRETQYF. Written as DNA, the CDR3 is TGTGCCAGCAGGCCCCGACAGCGAGGGGTGGTCCAAAGAGAGACCCAGTACTTC. The V gene is TRBV5-8, the J gene TRBJ2-5; D is possibly TRBD1 or TRBD2 (5 bases each). The germline gives CDR1 SGHTS, CDR2 YDEGEE. Trimming took off 5 bases at V and 4 bases at J, with 27 bases between the two ends. This CDR3 spans 18 amino acids.

In its sample, this clonotype was seen a few times. The chain recombines TRBV6-1 with TRBJ2-7; 7 positions agree with TRBD2. The V gene's germline CDR1 is MNHNS and CDR2 SASEGT. CDR3 length: 14 residues. Trimming cost V 5 bases and J 5 bases; bases outside gene matches: 9. The DNA for the CDR3 is TGTGCCAGCAGTCAGCCGGGACTAAAAAACGAGCAGTACGTC. It yields the protein CASSQPGLKNEQYV.

There are many counts of this clonotype. The chain is built from TRBV5-5 and TRBJ2-7, with D hard to call. Trimming left V 0 bases short and J 3 bases short, with 7 bases between. The CDR3 contains 13 residues. CDR1 is SGHKS and CDR2 is YYEKEE in the germline V gene (reference sequence). The CDR3 protein is CASSLDSIYEQYF. In DNA, the CDR3 is TGTGCCAGCAGCTTGGACAGCATCTACGAGCAGTACTTC.

This clonotype was seen repeatedly, ten times or more. J is TRBJ1-6 and V is TRBV3-1; 7 positions agree with TRBD1. The CDR3 covers 14 residues. Germline-derived CDR1 and CDR2 are LGHDT and YNNKEL (reference sequence). The trim removed 8 bases at V and 4 bases at J, leaving 5 bases unmatched. The CDR3 nucleotides are TGTGCCAGCGCCGCGGACAGGTATAATTCACCCCTCCACTTT. Encoded protein: CASAADRYNSPLHF. Variable domain in full (rest from reference TRBV3-1 and TRBJ1-6): DTAVSQTPKYLVTQMGNDKSIKCEQNLGHDTMYWYKQDSKKFLKIMFSYNNKELIINETVPNRFSPKSPDKAHLNLHINSLELGDSAVYFCASAADRYNSPLHFGNGTRLTVT.

This chain joins TRBV20-1 and TRBJ1-1; D call uncertain. The CDR3 runs to 11 residues. Germline loops: CDR1 DFQATT, CDR2 SNEGSKA (reference sequence). With 2 bases removed from V and 7 bases from J, the gap between germline ends came to 8 bases. In nucleotides, the CDR3 is TGCAGTGCTAGATCGGGGAATGAAGCTTTCTTT. It encodes CSARSGNEAFF.

This clonotype was picked up many times. The gene calls are TRBV13 and TRBJ1-2; D ambiguous. V lost 8 bases and J 8 bases, leaving 18 bases between the germline ends. The germline V gene encodes CDR1 PRHDT and CDR2 FYEKMQ (reference sequence). This CDR3 has 13 residues. The CDR3 DNA reads as TGTGCCAGCGCCCCGCCGATTCGGGGAGGCTACACCTTC. Its protein is CASAPPIRGGYTF.

V and J are TRBV6-2 or TRBV6-3 and TRBJ2-3, with TRBD1 identical over 10 bases. This CDR3 is built from 16 residues. Germline lookup yields CDR1 MNHEY and CDR2 SVGEGT. V lost 6 bases and J lost 5; bases outside the gene matches: 11. The chain's CDR3 is CASRRGTGARGDTQYF. In nucleotides, the CDR3 is TGTGCCAGCAGGCGAGGGACAGGGGCCCGTGGAGATACGCAGTATTTT.

This clonotype was recorded many times. This chain joins TRBV10-1 and TRBJ2-5; no clear D gene. V lost 0 bases and J 2 bases, leaving 16 bases between the germline ends. Germline-derived CDR1 and CDR2 are WNHNN and SYGVQD (reference sequence). This CDR3 comprises 17 residues. As DNA, the CDR3 is TGCGCCAGCAGTGAGTCGTGTTTCGTAAGGGTACAAGAGACCCAGTACTTC. Protein: CASSESCFVRVQETQYF.

The chain is built from TRBV25-1 and TRBJ1-6; 11 positions agree with TRBD1. The germline gives CDR1 MGHDK, CDR2 SYGVNS. The CDR3 is 14 amino acids. J gave up 7 bases and V 7 bases, and 3 bases lay outside the gene matches. This chain's CDR3 is CASTGTGGNSPLHF. CDR3 coding DNA: TGTGCCAGCACCGGGACAGGGGGGAATTCACCCCTCCACTTT.

This clonotype was recorded at least ten times. The chain combines TRBV11-2 with TRBJ1-6; 10 nucleotides agree with TRBD1. CDR3 size: 16 residues. Germline CDR1 is SGHAT and CDR2 is FQNNGV. The V segment lost 4 bases and the J segment 7 bases; nucleotides outside the gene matches: 7. The CDR3 DNA is TGTGCCAGCAGCTACCGGGACAGGGGACGCAATTCACCCCTCCACTTT. Its protein is CASSYRDRGRNSPLHF.

Concerning this clonotype itself: Possible read error: a much larger clone is one base away. The V and J genes are TRBV12-5 and TRBJ2-2; the D gene is possibly TRBD1 (8 bases). Germline CDR1 LGHNT, CDR2 FRNRAP. The CDR3 is 15 amino acids. The CDR3: CAGGLVQGGTGELFF. The CDR3 nucleotides are TGTGCTGGTGGTTTAGTACAGGGGGGGACCGGGGAGCTGTTTTTT.